This T cell receptor beta chain was identified in a study of identical twins. Regarding the study as a whole: Recombination models fit unrelated individuals' TCR alpha sharing but underestimated twins'.

TCRdb fed the 5' RACE reads into MiXCR, producing one record per CDR3 protein. The sample lists roughly 1,500,000 distinct CDR3 sequences, about 31% occurring once. A word on this clonotype: Antigen unknown.

V lost 2 bases, J lost 3 bases, and 14 bases lay in between. This CDR3 region has 16 residues. Germline-derived CDR1 and CDR2 are LGHNA and YNFKEQ. The sequenced sample consisted of cord blood. The V and J genes are TRBV4-2 and TRBJ1-5; no reliable D call. This TCR derives from a newborn girl in good health. The CDR3 DNA reads as TGTGCCAGCAGCCAATCGCGGGCAGCCTCCAATCAGCCCCAGCATTTT. Protein: CASSQSRAASNQPQHF.